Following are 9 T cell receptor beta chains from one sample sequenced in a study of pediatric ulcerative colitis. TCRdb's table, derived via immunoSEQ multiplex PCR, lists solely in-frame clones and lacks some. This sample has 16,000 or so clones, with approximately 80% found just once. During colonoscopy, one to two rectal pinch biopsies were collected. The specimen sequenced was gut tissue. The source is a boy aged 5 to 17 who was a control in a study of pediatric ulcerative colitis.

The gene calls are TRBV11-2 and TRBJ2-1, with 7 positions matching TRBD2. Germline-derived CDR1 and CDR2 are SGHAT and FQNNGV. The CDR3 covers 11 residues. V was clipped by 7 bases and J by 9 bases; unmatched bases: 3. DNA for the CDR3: TGTGCCAGCACCTGGGAGGGTGAGCAGTTCTTC. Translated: CASTWEGEQFF.

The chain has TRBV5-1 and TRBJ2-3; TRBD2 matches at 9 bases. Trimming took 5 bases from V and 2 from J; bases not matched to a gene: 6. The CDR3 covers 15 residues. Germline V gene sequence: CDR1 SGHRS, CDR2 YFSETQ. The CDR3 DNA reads TGCGCCAGCAGTCCTCCTAGCGGGGACACAGATACGCAGTATTTT. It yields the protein CASSPPSGDTDTQYF.

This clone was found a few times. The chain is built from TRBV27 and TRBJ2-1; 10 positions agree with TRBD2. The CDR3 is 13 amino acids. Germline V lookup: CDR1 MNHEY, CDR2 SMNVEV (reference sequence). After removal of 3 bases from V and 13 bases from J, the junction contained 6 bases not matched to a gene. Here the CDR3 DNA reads TGTGCCAGCAGTTTTGGTAGCGGGAGGACCCAGTTCTTC. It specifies CASSFGSGRTQFF.

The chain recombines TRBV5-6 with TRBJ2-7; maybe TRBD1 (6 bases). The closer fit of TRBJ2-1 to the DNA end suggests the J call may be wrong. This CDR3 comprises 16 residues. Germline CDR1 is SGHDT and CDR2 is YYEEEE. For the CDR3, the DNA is TGTGCCAGCAGCCCAGGACAGCCGCCCCCCTACAATGAGCAGTTCTTC. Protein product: CASSPGQPPPYNEQFF.

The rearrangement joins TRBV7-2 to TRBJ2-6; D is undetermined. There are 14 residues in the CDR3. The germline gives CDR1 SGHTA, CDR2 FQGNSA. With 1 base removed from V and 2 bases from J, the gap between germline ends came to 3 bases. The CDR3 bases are TGTGCCAGCAGCTTAGGAACTGGGGCCAACGTCCTGACTTTC. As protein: CASSLGTGANVLTF.

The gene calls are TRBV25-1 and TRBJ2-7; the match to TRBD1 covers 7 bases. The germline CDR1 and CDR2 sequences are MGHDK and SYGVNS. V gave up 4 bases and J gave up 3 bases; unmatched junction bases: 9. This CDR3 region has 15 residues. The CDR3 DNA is TGTGCCAGCAGTGGAACTGGACAGGTCCACTACGAGCAGTACTTC. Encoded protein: CASSGTGQVHYEQYF.

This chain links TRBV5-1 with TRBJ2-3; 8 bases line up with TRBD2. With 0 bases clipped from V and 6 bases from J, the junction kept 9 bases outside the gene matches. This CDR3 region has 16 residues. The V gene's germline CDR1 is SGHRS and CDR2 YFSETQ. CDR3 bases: TGCGCCAGCAGCTTGGAAACTAGCGGACGATCGGATACGCAGTATTTT. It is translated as CASSLETSGRSDTQYF. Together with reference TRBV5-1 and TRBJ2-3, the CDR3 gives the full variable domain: KAGVTQTPRYLIKTRGQQVTLSCSPISGHRSVSWYQQTPGQGLQFLFEYFSETQRNKGNFPGRFSGRQFSNSRSEMNVSTLELGDSALYLCASSLETSGRSDTQYFGPGTRLTVL.

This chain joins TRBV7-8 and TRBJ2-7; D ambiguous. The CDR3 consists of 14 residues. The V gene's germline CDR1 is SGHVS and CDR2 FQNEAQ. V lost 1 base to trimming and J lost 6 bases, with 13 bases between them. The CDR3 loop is CASSLVSGLSEQYF. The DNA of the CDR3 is TGTGCCAGCAGCTTAGTTTCAGGTTTGAGCGAGCAGTACTTC.

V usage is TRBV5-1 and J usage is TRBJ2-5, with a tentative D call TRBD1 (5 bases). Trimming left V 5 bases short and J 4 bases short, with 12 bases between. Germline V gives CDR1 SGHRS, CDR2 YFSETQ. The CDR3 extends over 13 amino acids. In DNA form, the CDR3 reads TGCGCCAGCAGTCAGGGTTTTGGAGAGACCCAGTACTTC. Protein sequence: CASSQGFGETQYF.